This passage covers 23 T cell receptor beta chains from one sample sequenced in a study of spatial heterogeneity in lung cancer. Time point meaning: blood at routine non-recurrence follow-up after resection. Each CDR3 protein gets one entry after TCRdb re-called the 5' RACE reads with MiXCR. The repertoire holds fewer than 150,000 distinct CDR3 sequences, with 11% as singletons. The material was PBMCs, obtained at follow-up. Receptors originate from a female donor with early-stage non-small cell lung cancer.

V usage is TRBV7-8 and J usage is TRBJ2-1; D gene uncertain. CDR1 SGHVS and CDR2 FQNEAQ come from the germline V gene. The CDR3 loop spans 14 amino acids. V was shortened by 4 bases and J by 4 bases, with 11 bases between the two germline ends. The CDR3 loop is CASSSRTVYNEQFF. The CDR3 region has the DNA TGTGCCAGCAGCTCCCGGACCGTTTACAATGAGCAGTTCTTC.

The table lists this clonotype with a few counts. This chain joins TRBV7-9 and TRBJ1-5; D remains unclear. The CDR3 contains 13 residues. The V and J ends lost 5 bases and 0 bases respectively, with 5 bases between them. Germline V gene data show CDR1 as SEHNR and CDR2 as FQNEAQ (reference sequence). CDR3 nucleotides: TGTGCCAGCAGCCCCAATAGCAATCAGCCCCAGCATTTT. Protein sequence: CASSPNSNQPQHF.

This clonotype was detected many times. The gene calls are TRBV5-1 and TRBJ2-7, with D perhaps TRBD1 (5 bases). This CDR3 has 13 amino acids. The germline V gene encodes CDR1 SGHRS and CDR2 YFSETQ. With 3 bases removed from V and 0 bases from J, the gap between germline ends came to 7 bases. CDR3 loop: CASSSRDSYEQYF. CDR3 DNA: TGCGCCAGCAGCTCCAGGGACTCCTACGAGCAGTACTTC.

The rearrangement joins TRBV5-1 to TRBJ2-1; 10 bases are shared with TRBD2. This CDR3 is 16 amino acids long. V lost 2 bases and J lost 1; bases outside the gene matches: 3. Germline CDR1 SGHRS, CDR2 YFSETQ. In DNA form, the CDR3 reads TGCGCCAGCAGCTTTTGGACTAGCGGTTCCTACAATGAGCAGTTCTTC. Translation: CASSFWTSGSYNEQFF.

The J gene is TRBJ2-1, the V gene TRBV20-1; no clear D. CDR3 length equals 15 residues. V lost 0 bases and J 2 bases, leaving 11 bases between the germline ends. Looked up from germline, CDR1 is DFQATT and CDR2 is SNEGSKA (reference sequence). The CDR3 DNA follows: TGCAGTGCTAGAGAACCCCAGCGACCCTACAATGAGCAGTTCTTC. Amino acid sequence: CSAREPQRPYNEQFF.

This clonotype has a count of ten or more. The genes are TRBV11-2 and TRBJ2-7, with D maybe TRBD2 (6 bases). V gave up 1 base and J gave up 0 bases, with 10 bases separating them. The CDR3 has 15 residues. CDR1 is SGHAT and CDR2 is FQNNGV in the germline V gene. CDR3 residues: CASSLGAGTSYEQYF. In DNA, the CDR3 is TGTGCCAGCAGCTTAGGAGCGGGTACCTCCTACGAGCAGTACTTC. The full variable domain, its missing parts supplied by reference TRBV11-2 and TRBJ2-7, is EAGVAQSPRYKIIEKRQSVAFWCNPISGHATLYWYQQILGQGPKLLIQFQNNGVVDDSQLPKDRFSAERLKGVDSTLKIQPAKLEDSAVYLCASSLGAGTSYEQYFGPGTRLTVT.

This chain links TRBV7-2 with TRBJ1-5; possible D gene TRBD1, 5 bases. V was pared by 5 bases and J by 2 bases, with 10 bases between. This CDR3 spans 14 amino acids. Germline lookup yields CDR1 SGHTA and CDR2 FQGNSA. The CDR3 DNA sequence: TGTGCCAGCAGCGTGGCAGGGCGCAATCAGCCCCAGCATTTT. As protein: CASSVAGRNQPQHF.

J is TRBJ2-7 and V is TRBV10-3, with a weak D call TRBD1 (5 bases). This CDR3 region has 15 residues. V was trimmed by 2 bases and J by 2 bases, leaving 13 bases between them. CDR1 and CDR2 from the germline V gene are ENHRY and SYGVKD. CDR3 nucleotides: TGTGCCATCAGTGAGCGACAGTCGTTCCCCTACGAGCAGTACGTC. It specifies CAISERQSFPYEQYV.

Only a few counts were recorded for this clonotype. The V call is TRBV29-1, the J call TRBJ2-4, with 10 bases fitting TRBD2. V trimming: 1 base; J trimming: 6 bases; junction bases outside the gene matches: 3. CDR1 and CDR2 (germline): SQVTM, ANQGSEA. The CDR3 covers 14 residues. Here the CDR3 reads CSVEGGLAANIQYF. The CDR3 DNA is TGCAGCGTTGAAGGCGGACTAGCGGCAAACATTCAGTACTTC.

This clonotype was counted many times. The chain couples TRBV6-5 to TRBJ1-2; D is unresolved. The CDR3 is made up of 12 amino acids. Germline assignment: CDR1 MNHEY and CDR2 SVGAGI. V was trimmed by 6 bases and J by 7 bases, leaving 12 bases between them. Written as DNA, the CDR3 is TGTGCCAGCAGAGACACAGTAGCTGGCTACACCTTC. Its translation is CASRDTVAGYTF.

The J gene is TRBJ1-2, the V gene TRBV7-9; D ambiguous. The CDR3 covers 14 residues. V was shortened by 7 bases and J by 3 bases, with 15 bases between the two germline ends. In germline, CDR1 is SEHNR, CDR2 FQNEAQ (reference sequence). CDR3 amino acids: CASTQDGGYYGYTF. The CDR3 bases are TGTGCCAGCACCCAAGATGGTGGCTACTATGGCTACACCTTC.

This chain's CDR3 is CAISESMLSNQPQHF. CDR3 DNA: TGTGCCATCAGTGAGTCGATGCTTAGCAATCAGCCCCAGCATTTT. This chain links TRBV10-3 with TRBJ1-5; D is ambiguous. Deletions cut 0 bases from V and 0 bases from J, with 6 bases between. This CDR3 comprises 15 residues. The germline V gene encodes CDR1 ENHRY and CDR2 SYGVKD.

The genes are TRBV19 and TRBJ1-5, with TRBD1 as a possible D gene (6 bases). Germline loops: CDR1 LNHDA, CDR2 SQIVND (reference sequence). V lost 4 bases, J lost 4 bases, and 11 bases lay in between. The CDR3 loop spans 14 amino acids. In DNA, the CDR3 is TGTGCCAGTAGTACCCGGGACACAAATCAGCCCCAGCATTTT. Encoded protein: CASSTRDTNQPQHF.

CDR3 bases: TGTGCCACCAGTGATTACTCCTATGGCTACACCTTC. It yields the protein CATSDYSYGYTF. The rearrangement joins TRBV24-1 to TRBJ1-2, with no clear D. With 2 bases removed from V and 4 bases from J, the gap between germline ends came to 4 bases. The CDR3 length is 12 residues. From germline, CDR1 is KGHDR and CDR2 SFDVKD.

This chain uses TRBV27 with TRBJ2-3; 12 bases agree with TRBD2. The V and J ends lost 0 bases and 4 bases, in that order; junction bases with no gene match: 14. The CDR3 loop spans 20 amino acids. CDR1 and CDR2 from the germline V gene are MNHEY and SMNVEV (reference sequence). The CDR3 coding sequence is TGTGCCAGCAGTTTATCCCCTAGCGGGAGGGCCAGTGATGGAGCAGATACGCAGTATTTT. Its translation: CASSLSPSGRASDGADTQYF.

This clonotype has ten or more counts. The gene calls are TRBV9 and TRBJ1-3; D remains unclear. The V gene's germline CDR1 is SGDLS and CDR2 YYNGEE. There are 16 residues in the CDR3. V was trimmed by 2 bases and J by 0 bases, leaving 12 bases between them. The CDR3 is CASSVTAVYSGNTIYF. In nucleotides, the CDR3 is TGTGCCAGCAGCGTCACAGCCGTATACTCTGGAAACACCATATATTTT.

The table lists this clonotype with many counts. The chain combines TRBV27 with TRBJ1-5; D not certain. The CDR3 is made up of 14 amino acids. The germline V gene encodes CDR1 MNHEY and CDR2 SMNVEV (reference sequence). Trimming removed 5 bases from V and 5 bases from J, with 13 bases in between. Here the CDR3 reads CASSRSEWDQPQHF. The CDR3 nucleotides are TGTGCCAGCAGTAGGTCGGAGTGGGATCAGCCCCAGCATTTT.

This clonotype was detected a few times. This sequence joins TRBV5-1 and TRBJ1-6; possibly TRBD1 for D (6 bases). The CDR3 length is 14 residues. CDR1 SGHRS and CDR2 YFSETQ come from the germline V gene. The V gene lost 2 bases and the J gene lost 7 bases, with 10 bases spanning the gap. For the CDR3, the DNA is TGCGCCAGCAGCTTTGGGGGGGCCAATTCACCCCTCCACTTT. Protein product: CASSFGGANSPLHF.

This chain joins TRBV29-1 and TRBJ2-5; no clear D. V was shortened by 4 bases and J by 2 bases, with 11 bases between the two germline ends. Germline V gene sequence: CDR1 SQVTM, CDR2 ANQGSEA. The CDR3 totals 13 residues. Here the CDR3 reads CSVVSQNQETQYF. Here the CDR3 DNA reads TGCAGCGTTGTAAGCCAAAATCAAGAGACCCAGTACTTC.

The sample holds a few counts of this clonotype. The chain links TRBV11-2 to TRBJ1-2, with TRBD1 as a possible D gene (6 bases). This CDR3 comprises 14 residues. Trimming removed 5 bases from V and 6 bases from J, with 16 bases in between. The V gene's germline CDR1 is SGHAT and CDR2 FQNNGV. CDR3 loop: CASSQQQGLDGYTF. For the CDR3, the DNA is TGTGCCAGCAGCCAACAACAGGGTCTAGATGGCTACACCTTC.

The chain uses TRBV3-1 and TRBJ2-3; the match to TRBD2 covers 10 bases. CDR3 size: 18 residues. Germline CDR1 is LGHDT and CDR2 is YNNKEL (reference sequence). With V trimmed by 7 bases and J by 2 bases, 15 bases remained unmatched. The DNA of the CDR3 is TGTGCCAGCACCCCGTCGGAGCGACTAGCGGGCGACACAGATACGCAGTATTTT. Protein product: CASTPSERLAGDTDTQYF.

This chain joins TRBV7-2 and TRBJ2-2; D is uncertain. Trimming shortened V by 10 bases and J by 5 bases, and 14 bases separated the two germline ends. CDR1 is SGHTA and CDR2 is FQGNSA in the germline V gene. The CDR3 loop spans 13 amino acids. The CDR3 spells CATHTSPTGELFF. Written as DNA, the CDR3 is TGTGCCACCCATACCAGCCCTACCGGGGAGCTGTTTTTT.

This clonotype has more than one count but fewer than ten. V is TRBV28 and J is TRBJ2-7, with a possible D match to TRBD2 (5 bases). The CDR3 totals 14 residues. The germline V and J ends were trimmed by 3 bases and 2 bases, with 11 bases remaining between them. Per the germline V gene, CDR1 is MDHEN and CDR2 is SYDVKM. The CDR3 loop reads CASSFPGEPYEQYF. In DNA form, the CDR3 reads TGTGCCAGCAGTTTTCCCGGGGAACCCTACGAGCAGTACTTC.